The entry that follows covers one T cell receptor (beta chain) sequence. The treatment here: randomized to nivolumab then ipilimumab (arm A) or the reverse (arm B). Patients had received no earlier DNA-damaging chemotherapy. From thawed PBMCs, live CD3+CD8+ cells negative for CD19 and CD56 were sorted. This sample is part of a study of sequential checkpoint blockade in melanoma. Across the whole study: Patients were randomized 1:1 to nivolumab-then-ipilimumab or ipilimumab-then-nivolumab first-line. Maintenance nivolumab came after either treatment sequence.

Sequencing used immunoSEQ multiplex PCR; TCRdb keeps in-frame clones, though not all of them. Of approximately 17,000 clones listed, around 92% were seen once; the top ten hold roughly 24%. The V end lost 1 base, the J end lost 5 bases, and 11 bases lay between the germline ends. Looked up from germline, CDR1 is SQVTM and CDR2 is ANQGSEA. The CDR3 contains 13 residues. The receptor's source is a human donor with melanoma. The V gene is TRBV29-1, the J gene TRBJ1-2, with D maybe TRBD1 (6 bases). The sample in question was CD8+ T cells sorted from blood (inferred from file names), obtained from a patient given nivolumab and ipilimumab in sequence. The CDR3 loop is CSVEGARGYGYTF. The CDR3 DNA is TGCAGCGTTGAAGGGGCCAGGGGATATGGCTACACCTTC.